This T cell receptor beta chain derives from a study of CD8+ T cells in alopecia areata (dated by TCRdb to between 2017 and 2018). Turning to the overall study: In both human patients and the C3H/HeJ mouse model, the study applied high-throughput TCRbeta sequencing to look at T cell clonal expansion in alopecia areata. immunoSEQ multiplex PCR using 35 Vbeta forward primers and 13 Jbeta reverse primers was used to amplify TCRbeta CDR3 regions. RNA was obtained with the PAXgene miRNA kit for fixed scalp, the miRNeasy kit for PBMCs, and the RNeasy kit for mouse skin. On the human side, TCRbeta sequencing was run on scalp tissue and on sorted CD4+ and CD8+ peripheral blood T cells from healthy controls and from alopecia areata patients with either patchy or totalis/universalis disease. Scalp clonality was compared across normal scalp (n=4), patchy alopecia areata scalp (n=8), and alopecia totalis/universalis scalp (n=8). Paper-wide results and their limitations: Compared with mice, TCR sequences shared between patients were less clear, possibly partly because of HLA diversity across the patient population. Scalp TCR repertoire analysis is complicated because resident alphabeta T cells in normal human skin are also sequenced, whereas mouse skin is dominated by gammadelta T cells. Lesional scalp, especially in alopecia totalis/universalis, showed higher clonality and more expanded CD8+ clones than normal scalp, suggesting antigenic drive.

The receptor library was made with the immunoSEQ multiplex PCR assay. RNA was extracted from all samples and reverse transcribed into cDNA, which served as template for TCR sequencing. SuperScript III was used for first-strand cDNA synthesis, primed with a 2:1 mix of oligo-dT and random hexamers. A synthetic immune receptor repertoire was used to assess amplification bias, and residual bias was removed computationally. In the paper's pipeline: Raw reads were preprocessed to remove errors, and CDR3 was defined according to IMGT conventions as the region from the conserved cysteine to phenylalanine. Clonality was computed as 1 minus the Shannon entropy, with the entropy normalized by log2 of the number of productive unique TCRs. Whether scalp clones were CD4 or CD8 was inferred by matching scalp TCRbeta sequences against CD4 and CD8 repertoires sorted from blood. In TCRdb, the immuneACCESS table is reduced to in-frame sequences with V and J assigned. These tables do not hold every clone; where another copy was compared, an unresolved V gene accounts for under half, and the others remain unexplained. Clone size and V and J calls were adopted from that table, with D and trimming inferred from the DNA. Present in this sample are about 150,000 clones, around 57% of which were seen just once. About 4.3% of the sample lies in the top ten.

As concerns this clone: The antigen it binds to is not known. Its ends do not fully match the called genes, so a read error is possible.

PBMCs were separated by density centrifugation and stained for CD3, CD4 and CD8, after which CD4+ and CD8+ T cells were sorted on a FACSAria. Unaffected controls provided scalp biopsies and blood samples. In the germline V gene, CDR1 corresponds to SQVTM and CDR2 to ANQGSEA. Including the terminal cysteine and phenylalanine, the CDR3 comprises 13 residues. CDR3 DNA is the only sequence kept; it has 39 bases, read in frame from the first base. The sample was CD4+ T cells sorted from blood. The V and J genes are TRBV29-1 and TRBJ2-5, with TRBD2 identical over 7 junction bases. This TCR derives from a human donor in good health. The CDR3 protein sequence reads: CSGELARGTAQYF. Read as DNA, the sequence is TGCAGCGGTGAACTAGCGCGGGGGACGGCCCAGTACTTC.